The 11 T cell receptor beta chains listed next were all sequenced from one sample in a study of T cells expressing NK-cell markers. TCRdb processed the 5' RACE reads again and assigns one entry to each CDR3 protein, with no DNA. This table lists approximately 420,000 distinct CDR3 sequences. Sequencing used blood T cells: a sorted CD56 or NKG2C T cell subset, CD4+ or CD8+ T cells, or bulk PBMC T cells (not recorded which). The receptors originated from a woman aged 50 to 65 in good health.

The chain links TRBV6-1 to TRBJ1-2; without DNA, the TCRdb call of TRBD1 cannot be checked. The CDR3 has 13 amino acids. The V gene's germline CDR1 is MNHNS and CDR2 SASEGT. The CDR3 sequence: CASSRRSPDGYTF.

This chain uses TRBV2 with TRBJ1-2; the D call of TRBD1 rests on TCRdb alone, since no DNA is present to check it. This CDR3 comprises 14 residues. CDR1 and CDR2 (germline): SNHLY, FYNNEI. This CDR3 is CASSGARQGVGYTF.

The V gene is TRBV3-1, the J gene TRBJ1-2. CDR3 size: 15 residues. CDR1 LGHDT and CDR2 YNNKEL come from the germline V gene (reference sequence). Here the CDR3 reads CASSSVGVSNYGYTF.

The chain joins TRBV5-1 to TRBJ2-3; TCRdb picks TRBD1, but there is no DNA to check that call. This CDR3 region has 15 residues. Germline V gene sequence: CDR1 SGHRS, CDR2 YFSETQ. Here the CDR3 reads CASSWGVQRTDTQYF.

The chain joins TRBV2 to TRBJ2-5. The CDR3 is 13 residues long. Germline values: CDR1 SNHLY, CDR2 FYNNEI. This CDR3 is CASMMSLQETQYF.

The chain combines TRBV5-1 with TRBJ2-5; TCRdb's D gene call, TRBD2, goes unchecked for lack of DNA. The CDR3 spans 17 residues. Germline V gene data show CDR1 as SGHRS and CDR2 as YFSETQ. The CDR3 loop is CASSPSSPGTAGETQYF.

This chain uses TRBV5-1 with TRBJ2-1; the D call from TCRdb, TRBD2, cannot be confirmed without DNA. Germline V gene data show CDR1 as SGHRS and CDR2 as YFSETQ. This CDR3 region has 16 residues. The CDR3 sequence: CASSSWTSVDYNEQFF.

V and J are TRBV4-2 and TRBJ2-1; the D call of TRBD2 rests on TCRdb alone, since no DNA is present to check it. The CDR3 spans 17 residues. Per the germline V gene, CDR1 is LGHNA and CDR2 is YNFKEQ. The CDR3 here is CASSQGPPALYYNEQFF.

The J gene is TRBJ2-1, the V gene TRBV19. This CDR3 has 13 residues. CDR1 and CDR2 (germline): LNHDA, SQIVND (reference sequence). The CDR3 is CASSISLNNEQFF.

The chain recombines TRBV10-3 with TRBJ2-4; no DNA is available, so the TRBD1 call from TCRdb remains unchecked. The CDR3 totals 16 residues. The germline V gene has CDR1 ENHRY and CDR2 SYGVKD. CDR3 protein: CAISEAGDLAKNIQYF.

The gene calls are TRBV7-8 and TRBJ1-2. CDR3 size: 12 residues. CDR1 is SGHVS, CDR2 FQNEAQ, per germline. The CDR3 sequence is CASSPQSYGYTF. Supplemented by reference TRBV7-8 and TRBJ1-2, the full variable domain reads GAGVSQSPRYKVAKRGQDVALRCDPISGHVSLFWYQQALGQGPEFLTYFQNEAQLDKSGLPSDRFFAERPEGSVSTLKIQRTQQEDSAVYLCASSPQSYGYTFGSGTRLTVV.